The rows below give T cell receptor beta chains drawn from one sample of a study of blood T cell repertoires in COVID-19. The protocol was immunoSEQ multiplex PCR, while the TCRdb copy is restricted to in-frame clones and leaves out a portion. The table has around 360,000 clones, more than 75% seen once. Sequencing was done on a sample of peripheral blood. The source is a woman younger than 45 with COVID-19, enrolled during active disease. Both conserved end residues are part of each CDR3.

TRBV2	TRBJ2-5	CASNGQGGETQYF
TRBV20-1	TRBJ2-7	CSASFSGASYEQYF
TRBV6-5	TRBJ1-2	CASSLTVNYGYTF
TRBV2	TRBJ1-5	CASSEEGENQPQHF
TRBV5-5	TRBJ1-2	CASSLTYRANDYGYTF
TRBV27	TRBJ2-2	CASSLSGFTGELFF
TRBV24-1	TRBJ2-1	CATSESSSSYNEQFF
TRBV18	TRBJ1-4	CASSVGSEKLFF
TRBV6-5	TRBJ1-2	CATGDSFYYGYTF
TRBV7-9	TRBJ2-1	CASSYLGGTSYNEQFF
TRBV9	TRBJ2-7	CASSVGLAGEQYF
TRBV2	TRBJ2-7	CASSGSRKRGGFYEQYF
TRBV18	TRBJ2-7	CASSPFQGSDSEQYF
TRBV28	TRBJ2-1	CASSPLTSGVYNEQFF
TRBV2	TRBJ2-7	CASSEASTSGSWEQYF
TRBV18	TRBJ2-7	CASSPTRGQGAYEQYF
TRBV28	TRBJ2-2	CASTGENTGELFF
TRBV27	TRBJ2-7	CASSMGSSYEQYF
TRBV28	TRBJ1-5	CASTLGGFNQPQHF
TRBV19	TRBJ2-1	CASSIDSRAYNEQFF
TRBV10-3	TRBJ1-1	CASRAGGSEAFF
TRBV2	TRBJ1-4	CASTPERGLFF
TRBV5-6	TRBJ1-5	CASSHLGQASNQPQHF
TRBV6-6	TRBJ2-7	CATLEPGGNYEQYF
TRBV19	TRBJ1-3	CASSTAGKGNTIYF
TRBV15	TRBJ1-5	CATSRVRGGNQPQHF
TRBV6-2/TRBV6-3	TRBJ2-7	CASSPGLGGVEQYF